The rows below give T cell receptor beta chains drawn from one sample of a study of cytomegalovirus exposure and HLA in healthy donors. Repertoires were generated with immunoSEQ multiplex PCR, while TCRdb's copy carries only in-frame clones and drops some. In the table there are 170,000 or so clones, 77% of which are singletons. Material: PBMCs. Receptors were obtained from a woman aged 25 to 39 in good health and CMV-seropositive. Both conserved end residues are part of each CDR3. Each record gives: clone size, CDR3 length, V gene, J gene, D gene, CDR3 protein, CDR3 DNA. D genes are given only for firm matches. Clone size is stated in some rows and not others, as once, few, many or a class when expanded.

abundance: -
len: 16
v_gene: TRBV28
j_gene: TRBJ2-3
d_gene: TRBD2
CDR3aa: CASNIPPGEGTDTQYF
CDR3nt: TGTGCCAGCAATATTCCCCCGGGGGAGGGTACAGATACGCAGTATTTT

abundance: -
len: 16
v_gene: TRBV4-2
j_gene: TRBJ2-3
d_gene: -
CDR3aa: CASSQDPAGSTDTQYF
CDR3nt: TGTGCCAGCAGCCAAGATCCGGCGGGAAGCACAGATACGCAGTATTTT

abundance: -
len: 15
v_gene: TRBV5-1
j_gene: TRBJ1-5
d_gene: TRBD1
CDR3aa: CASSLGTGEEQPQHF
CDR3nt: TGCGCCAGCAGCTTGGGTACAGGGGAAGAACAGCCCCAGCATTTT

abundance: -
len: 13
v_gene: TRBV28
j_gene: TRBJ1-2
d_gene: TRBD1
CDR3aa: CASSIRDRDGYTF
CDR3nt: TGTGCCAGCTCCATCCGGGACAGGGATGGCTACACCTTC

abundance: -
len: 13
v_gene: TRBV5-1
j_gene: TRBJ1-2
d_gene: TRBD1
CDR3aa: CASRAQGEGGYTF
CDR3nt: TGCGCCAGCAGGGCACAGGGGGAAGGGGGCTACACCTTC

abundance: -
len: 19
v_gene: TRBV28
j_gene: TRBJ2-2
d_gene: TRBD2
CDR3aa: CASSLPGLAGISFTGELFF
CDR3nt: TGTGCCAGCAGCCTCCCGGGACTAGCGGGTATTTCGTTCACCGGGGAGCTGTTTTTT

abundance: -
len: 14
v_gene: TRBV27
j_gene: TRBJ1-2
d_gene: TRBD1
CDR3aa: CASMRPGGADGYTF
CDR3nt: TGTGCCAGCATGAGACCAGGGGGAGCGGATGGCTACACCTTC

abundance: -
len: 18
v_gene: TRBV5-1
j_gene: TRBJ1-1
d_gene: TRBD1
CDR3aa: CASSLGTYSQGVNTEAFF
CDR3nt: TGCGCCAGCAGCTTGGGGACGTACTCACAGGGGGTGAACACTGAAGCTTTCTTT

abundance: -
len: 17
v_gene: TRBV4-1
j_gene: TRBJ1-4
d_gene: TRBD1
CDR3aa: CASSQEGRDRVPEKLFF
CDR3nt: TGCGCCAGCAGCCAAGAGGGGAGGGACAGGGTTCCTGAAAAACTGTTTTTT

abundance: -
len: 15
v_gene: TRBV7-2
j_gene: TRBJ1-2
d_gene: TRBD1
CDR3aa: CASSSPGTGGYGYTF
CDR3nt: TGTGCCAGCAGCTCCCCGGGGACAGGGGGATACGGCTACACCTTC

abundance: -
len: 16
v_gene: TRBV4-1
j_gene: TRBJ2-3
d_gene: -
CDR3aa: CASSHPLGQGPDTQYF
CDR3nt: TGCGCCAGCAGCCACCCCCTCGGGCAGGGCCCAGATACGCAGTATTTT

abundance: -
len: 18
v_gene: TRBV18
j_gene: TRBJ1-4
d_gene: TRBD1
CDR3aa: CASSPDRGPRGPNEKLFF
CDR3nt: TGTGCCAGCTCACCGGACAGGGGTCCCCGCGGCCCCAATGAAAAACTGTTTTTT

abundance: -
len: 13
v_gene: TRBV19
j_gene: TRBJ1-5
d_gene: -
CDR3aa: CASSMGGGQPQHF
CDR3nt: TGTGCCAGTAGTATGGGAGGGGGTCAGCCCCAGCATTTT

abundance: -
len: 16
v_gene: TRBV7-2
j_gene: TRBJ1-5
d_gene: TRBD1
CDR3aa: CASSLVGQGGNQPQHF
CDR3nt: TGTGCCAGCAGCTTAGTGGGACAGGGAGGCAATCAGCCCCAGCATTTT

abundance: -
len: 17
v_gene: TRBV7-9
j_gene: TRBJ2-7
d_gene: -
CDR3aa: CASSLAPSGSSSYEQYF
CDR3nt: TGTGCCAGCAGCTTAGCCCCCAGCGGGTCTAGCTCCTACGAGCAGTACTTC

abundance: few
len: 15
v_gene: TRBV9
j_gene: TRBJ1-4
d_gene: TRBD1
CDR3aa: CASSVGQGRDEKLFF
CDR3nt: TGTGCCAGCAGCGTTGGACAGGGGAGGGATGAAAAACTGTTTTTT

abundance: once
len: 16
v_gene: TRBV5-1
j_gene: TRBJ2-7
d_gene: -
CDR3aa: CASSLDKGRGSYEQYF
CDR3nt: TGCGCCAGCAGCTTAGATAAGGGGCGAGGATCCTACGAGCAGTACTTC

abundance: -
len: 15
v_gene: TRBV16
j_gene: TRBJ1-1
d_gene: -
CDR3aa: CASRPSRGGNTEAFF
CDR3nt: TGTGCCAGCAGGCCATCCCGGGGGGGGAACACTGAAGCTTTCTTT

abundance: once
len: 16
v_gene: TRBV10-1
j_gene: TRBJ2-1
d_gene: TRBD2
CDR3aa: CASSESGLAVYNEQFF
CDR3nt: TGCGCCAGCAGTGAGTCGGGGCTAGCGGTCTACAATGAGCAGTTCTTC

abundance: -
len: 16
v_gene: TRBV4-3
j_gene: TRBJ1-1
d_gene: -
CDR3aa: CASSRGTIGQRTEAFF
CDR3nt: TGCGCCAGCAGCCGAGGAACCATAGGCCAGCGAACTGAAGCTTTCTTT

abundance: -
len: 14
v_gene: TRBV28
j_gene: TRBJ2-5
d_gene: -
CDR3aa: CASSLRDYQETQYF
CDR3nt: TGTGCCAGCAGTTTACGGGATTACCAAGAGACCCAGTACTTC

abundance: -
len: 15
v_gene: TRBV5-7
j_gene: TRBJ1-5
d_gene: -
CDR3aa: CASSPSSGSNQPQHF
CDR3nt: TGTGCCAGCAGCCCCTCCAGTGGTTCCAATCAGCCCCAGCATTTT

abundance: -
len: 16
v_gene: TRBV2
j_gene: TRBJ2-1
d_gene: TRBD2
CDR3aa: CASSGRASGSRNEQFF
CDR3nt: TGTGCCAGCAGTGGGAGGGCTAGCGGGAGTCGGAATGAGCAGTTCTTC

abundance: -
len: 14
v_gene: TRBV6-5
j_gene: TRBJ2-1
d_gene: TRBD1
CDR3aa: CAARGTGGGNKQFF
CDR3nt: TGTGCCGCGCGTGGGACAGGGGGCGGGAATAAGCAGTTCTTC

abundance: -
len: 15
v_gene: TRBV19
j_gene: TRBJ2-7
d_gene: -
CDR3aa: CASSMGLVDSYEQYF
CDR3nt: TGTGCCAGTAGTATGGGACTTGTGGATAGCTACGAGCAGTACTTC

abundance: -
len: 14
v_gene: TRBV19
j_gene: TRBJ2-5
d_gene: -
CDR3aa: CASSISGDMETQYF
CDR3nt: TGTGCCAGTAGTATTTCCGGAGATATGGAGACCCAGTACTTC

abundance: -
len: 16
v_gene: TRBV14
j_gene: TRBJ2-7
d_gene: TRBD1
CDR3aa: CASSQGTGAYKYEQYF
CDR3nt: TGTGCCAGCAGCCAAGGGACAGGGGCCTACAAATACGAGCAGTACTTC

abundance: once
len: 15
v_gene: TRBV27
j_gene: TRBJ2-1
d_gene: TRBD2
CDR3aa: CATGASGSKYNEQFF
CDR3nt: TGTGCCACGGGGGCTAGCGGGAGTAAGTACAATGAGCAGTTCTTC

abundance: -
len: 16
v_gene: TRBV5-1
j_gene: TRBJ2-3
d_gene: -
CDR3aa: CASSPQTGRIQDTQYF
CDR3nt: TGCGCCAGCAGCCCTCAGACAGGGAGGATCCAAGATACGCAGTATTTT

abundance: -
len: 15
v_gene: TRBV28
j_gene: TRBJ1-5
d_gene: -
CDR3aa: CASSFRAGGNQPQHF
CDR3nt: TGTGCCAGCAGTTTCAGGGCCGGTGGGAATCAGCCCCAGCATTTT

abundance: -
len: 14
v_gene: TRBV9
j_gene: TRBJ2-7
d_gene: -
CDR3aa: CASSVSARAYEQYF
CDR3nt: TGTGCCAGCAGCGTCTCCGCCAGGGCCTACGAGCAGTACTTC

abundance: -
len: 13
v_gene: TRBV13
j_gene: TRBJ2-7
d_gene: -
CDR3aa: CASSLVSSYEQYF
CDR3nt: TGTGCCAGCAGCTTAGTCTCCTCCTACGAGCAGTACTTC

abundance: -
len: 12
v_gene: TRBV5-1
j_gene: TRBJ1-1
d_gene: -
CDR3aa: CASSADSVKAFF
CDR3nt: TGCGCCAGCAGCGCAGACAGCGTAAAAGCTTTCTTT

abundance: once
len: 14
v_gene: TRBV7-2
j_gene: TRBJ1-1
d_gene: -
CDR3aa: CASSSNTGNTEAFF
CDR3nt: TGTGCCAGCAGCTCGAATACAGGGAACACTGAAGCTTTCTTT

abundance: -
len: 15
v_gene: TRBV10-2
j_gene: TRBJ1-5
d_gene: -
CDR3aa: CASSEQGTGNQPQHF
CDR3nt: TGCGCCAGCAGTGAGCAGGGAACGGGCAATCAGCCCCAGCATTTT

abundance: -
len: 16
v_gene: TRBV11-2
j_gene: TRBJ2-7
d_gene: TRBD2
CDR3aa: CASSSVVSGSSYEQYF
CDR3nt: TGTGCCAGCAGTTCGGTCGTCAGCGGGAGCTCCTACGAGCAGTACTTC

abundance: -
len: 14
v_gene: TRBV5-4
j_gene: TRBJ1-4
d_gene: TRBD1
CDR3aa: CASSMTGTNEKLFF
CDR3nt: TGTGCCAGCAGCATGACAGGGACTAATGAAAAACTGTTTTTT

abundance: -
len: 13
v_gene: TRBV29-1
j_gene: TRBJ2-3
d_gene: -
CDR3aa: CSVEDSFTDTQYF
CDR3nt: TGCAGCGTAGAGGACAGTTTCACAGATACGCAGTATTTT

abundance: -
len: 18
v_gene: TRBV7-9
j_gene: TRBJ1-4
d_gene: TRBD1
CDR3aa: CASSRSPGTGERYEKLFF
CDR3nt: TGTGCCAGCAGCCGCAGTCCCGGGACAGGGGAACGATACGAAAAACTGTTTTTT

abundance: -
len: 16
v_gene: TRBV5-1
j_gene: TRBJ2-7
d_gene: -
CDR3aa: CASSLGMAGSGSEQYF
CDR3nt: TGCGCCAGCAGCTTGGGGATGGCGGGGTCCGGCTCCGAGCAGTACTTC

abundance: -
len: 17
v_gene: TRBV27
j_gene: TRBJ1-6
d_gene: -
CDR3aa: CASSLDLLSSYNSPLHF
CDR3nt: TGTGCCAGCAGTTTAGATTTGTTGAGCTCCTATAATTCACCCCTCCACTTT

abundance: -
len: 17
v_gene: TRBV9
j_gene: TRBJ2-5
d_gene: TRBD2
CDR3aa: CASSVTGTSGLGETQYF
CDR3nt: TGTGCCAGCAGCGTAACCGGGACTAGCGGACTGGGAGAGACCCAGTACTTC

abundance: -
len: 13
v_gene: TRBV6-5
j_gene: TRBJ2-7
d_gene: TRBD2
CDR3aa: CASTREASYEQYF
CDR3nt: TGTGCCAGCACTCGGGAGGCCTCCTACGAGCAGTACTTC

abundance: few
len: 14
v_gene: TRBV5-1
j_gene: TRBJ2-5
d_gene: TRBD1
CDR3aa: CASTRTGGGETQYF
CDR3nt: TGCGCCAGCACCAGGACAGGGGGCGGAGAGACCCAGTACTTC

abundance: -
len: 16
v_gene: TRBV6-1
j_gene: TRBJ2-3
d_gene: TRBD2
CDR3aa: CASSEPAGRSTDTQYF
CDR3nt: TGTGCCAGCAGTGAACCAGCGGGAAGGAGCACAGATACGCAGTATTTT

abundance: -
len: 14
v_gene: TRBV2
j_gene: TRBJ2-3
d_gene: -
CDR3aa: CASSDWQYTDTQYF
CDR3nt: TGTGCCAGCAGTGATTGGCAGTACACAGATACGCAGTATTTT

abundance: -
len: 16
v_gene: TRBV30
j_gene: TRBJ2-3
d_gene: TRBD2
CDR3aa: CAWSEGLAGGPDTQYF
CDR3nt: TGTGCCTGGAGTGAGGGACTAGCGGGAGGCCCAGATACGCAGTATTTT

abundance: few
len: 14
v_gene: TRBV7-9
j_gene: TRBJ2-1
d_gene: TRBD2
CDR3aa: CASSRTSALNEQFF
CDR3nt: TGTGCCAGCAGTCGGACTAGCGCCCTCAATGAGCAGTTCTTC

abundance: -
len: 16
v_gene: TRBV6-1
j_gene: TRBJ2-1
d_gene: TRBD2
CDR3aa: CASSELTSGIPNEQFF
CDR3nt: TGTGCCAGCAGTGAATTGACTAGCGGGATACCCAATGAGCAGTTCTTC

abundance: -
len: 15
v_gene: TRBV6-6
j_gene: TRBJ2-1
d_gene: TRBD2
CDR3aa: CASSQTSGSINEQFF
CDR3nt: TGTGCCAGCAGTCAAACTAGCGGGAGTATCAATGAGCAGTTCTTC

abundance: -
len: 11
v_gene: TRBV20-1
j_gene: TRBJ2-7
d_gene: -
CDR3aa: CSARDHYEQYF
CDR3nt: TGCAGTGCTAGAGATCATTACGAGCAGTACTTC

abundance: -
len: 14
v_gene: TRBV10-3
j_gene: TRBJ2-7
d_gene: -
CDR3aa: CASGVQGYTYEQYF
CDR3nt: TGTGCCTCAGGGGTCCAGGGGTACACCTACGAGCAGTACTTC

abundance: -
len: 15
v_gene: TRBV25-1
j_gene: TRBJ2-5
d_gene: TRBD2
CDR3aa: CASSPPAGGIETQYF
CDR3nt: TGTGCCAGCAGTCCACCAGCGGGAGGAATAGAGACCCAGTACTTC